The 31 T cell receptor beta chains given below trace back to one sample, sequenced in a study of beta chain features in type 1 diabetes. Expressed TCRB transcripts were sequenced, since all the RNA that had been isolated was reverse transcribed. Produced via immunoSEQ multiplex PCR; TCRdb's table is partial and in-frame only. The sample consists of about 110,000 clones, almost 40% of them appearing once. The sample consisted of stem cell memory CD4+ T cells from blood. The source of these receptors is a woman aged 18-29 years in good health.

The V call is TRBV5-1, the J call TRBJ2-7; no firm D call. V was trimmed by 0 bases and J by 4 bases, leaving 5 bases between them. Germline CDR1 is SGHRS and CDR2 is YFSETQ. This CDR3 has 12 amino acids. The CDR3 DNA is TGCGCCAGCAGCTTGGTGCGGTACGAGCAGTACTTC. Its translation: CASSLVRYEQYF.

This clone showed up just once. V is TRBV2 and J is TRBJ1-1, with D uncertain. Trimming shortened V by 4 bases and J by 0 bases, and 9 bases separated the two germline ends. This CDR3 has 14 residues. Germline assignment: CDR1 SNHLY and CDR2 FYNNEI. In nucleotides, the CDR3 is TGTGCCAGCAGTGTTGGTAACATGAACACTGAAGCTTTCTTT. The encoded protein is CASSVGNMNTEAFF. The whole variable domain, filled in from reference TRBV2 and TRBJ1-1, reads EPEVTQTPSHQVTQMGQEVILRCVPISNHLYFYWYRQILGQKVEFLVSFYNNEISEKSEIFDDQFSVERPDGSNFTLKIRSTKLEDSAMYFCASSVGNMNTEAFFGQGTRLTVV.

The CDR3 loop reads CASSYVGGYEQYF. CDR3 DNA: TGCGCCAGCAGCTATGTCGGGGGGTACGAGCAGTACTTC. The chain carries TRBV5-1 and TRBJ2-7, with TRBD2 matching 7 bases. Trimming at V came to 3 bases and at J to 4 bases, leaving 4 bases not matched to a gene. This CDR3 is 13 amino acids long. CDR1 and CDR2 from the germline V gene are SGHRS and YFSETQ.

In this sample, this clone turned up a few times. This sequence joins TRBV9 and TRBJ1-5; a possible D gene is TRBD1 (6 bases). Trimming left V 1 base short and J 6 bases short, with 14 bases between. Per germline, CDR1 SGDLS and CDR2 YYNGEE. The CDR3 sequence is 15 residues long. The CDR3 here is CASSVSAGVGQPQHF. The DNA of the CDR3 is TGTGCCAGCAGCGTAAGTGCAGGGGTTGGTCAGCCCCAGCATTTT.

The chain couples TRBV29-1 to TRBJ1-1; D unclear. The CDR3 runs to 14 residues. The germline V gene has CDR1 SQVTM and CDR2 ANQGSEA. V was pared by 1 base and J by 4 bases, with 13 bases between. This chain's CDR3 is CSVEVGEGFTEAFF. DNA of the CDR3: TGCAGCGTTGAAGTCGGGGAAGGGTTCACTGAAGCTTTCTTT.

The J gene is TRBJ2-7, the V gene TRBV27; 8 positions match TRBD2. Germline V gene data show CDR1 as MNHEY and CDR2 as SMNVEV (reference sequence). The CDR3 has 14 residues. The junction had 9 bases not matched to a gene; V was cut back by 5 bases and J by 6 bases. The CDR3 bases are TGTGCCAGCAGTCGCAGAAGCGGGAGACTCGAGCAGTACTTC. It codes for CASSRRSGRLEQYF.

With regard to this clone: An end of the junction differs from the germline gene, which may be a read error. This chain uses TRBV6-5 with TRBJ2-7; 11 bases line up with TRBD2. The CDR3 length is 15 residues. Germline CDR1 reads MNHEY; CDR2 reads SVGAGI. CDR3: CASRRGTSGSYERYF. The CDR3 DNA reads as TGTGCCAGCAGACGAGGGACTAGCGGTTCCTACGAGCGGTACTTC.

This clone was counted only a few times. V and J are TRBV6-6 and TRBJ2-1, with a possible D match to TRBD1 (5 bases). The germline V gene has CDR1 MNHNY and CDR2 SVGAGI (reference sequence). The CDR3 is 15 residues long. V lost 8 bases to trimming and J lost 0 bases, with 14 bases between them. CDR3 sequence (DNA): TGTGCCAGCGGAAGGGGCCTAAGCTCCTACAATGAGCAGTTCTTC. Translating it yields CASGRGLSSYNEQFF.

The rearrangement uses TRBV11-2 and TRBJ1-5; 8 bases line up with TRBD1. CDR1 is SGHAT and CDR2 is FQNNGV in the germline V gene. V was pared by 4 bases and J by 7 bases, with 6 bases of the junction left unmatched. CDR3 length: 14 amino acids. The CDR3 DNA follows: TGTGCCAGCAGCTCAGACAGGGGAGGGCAGCCCCAGCATTTT. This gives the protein CASSSDRGGQPQHF.

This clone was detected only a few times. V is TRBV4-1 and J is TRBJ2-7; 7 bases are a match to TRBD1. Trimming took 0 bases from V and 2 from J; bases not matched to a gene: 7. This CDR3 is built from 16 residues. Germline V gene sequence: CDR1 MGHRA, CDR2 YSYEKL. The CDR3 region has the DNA TGCGCCAGCAGCCAAGATCGACGGGACAGAACCTACGAGCAGTACTTC. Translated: CASSQDRRDRTYEQYF.

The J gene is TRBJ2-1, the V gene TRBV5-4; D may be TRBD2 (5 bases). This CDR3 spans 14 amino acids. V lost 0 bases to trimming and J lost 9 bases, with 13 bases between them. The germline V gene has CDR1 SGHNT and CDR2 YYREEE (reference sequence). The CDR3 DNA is TGTGCCAGCAGCTTGGGGCTAGCTAGTGGTGAGCAGTTCTTC. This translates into CASSLGLASGEQFF.

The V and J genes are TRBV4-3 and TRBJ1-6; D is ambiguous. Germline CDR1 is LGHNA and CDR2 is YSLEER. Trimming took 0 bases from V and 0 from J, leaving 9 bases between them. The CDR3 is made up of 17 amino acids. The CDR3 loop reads CASSQDMRSSYNSPLHF. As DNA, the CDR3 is TGCGCCAGCAGCCAAGACATGAGGAGCTCCTATAATTCACCCCTCCACTTT.

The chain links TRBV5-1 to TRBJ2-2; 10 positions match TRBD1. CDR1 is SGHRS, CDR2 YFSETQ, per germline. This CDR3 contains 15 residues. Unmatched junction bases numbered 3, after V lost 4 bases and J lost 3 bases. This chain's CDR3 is CASSAGTGDTGELFF. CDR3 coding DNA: TGCGCCAGCAGCGCCGGGACAGGGGACACCGGGGAGCTGTTTTTT.

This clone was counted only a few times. The CDR3 sequence: CASSELVRLYGYTF. As DNA, the CDR3 is TGTGCCAGCAGTGAACTTGTAAGACTCTATGGCTACACCTTC. This chain connects TRBV28 to TRBJ1-2; unclear D gene. CDR1 and CDR2 (germline): MDHEN, SYDVKM. V was cut by 5 bases and J by 4 bases, with 14 bases left in between. This CDR3 is 14 amino acids long.

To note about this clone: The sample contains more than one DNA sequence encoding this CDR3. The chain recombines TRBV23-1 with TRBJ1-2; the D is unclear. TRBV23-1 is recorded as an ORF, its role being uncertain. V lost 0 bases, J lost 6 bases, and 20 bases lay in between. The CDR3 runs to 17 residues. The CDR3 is CASSQSRARALLDGYTF. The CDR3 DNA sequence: TGCGCCAGCAGTCAATCGAGGGCGCGCGCCCTACTAGATGGCTACACCTTC.

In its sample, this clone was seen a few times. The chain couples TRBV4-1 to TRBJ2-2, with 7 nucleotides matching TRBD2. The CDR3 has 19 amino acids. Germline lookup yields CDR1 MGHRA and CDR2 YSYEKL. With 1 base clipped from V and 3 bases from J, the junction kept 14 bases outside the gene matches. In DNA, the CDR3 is TGCGCCAGCAGCCAAGTACGGGTTAGGCGGGAGCTCTACACCGGGGAGCTGTTTTTT. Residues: CASSQVRVRRELYTGELFF.

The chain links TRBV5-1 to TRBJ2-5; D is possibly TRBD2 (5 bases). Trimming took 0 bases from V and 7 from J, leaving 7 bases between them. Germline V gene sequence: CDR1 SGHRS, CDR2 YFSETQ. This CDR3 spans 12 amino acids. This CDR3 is CASSLDRGTQYF. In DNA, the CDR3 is TGCGCCAGCAGCTTGGACCGGGGGACCCAGTACTTC.

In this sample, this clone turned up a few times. CDR3 bases: TGTGCCAGCAGCTTAGCGGGAGGCAGCACAGATACGCAGTATTTT. This translates into CASSLAGGSTDTQYF. This chain uses TRBV7-8 with TRBJ2-3, with D perhaps matching TRBD2 (6 bases). V lost 0 bases, J lost 0 bases, and 7 bases lay in between. Looked up from germline, CDR1 is SGHVS and CDR2 is FQNEAQ. The CDR3 is 15 amino acids.

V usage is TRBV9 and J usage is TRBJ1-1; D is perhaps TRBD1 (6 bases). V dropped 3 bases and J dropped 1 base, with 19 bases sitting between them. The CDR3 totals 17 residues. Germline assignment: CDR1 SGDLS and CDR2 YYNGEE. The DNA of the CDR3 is TGTGCCAGCAGCGAGGGGGGGACAATGGGGACGAACACTGAAGCTTTCTTT. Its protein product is CASSEGGTMGTNTEAFF.

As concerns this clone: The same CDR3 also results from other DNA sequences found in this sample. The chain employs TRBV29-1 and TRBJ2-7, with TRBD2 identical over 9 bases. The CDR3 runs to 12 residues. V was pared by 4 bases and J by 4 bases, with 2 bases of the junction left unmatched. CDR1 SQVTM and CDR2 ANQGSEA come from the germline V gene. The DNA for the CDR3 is TGCAGCGTTGCTAGCGGGACGTACGAGCAGTACTTC. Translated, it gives CSVASGTYEQYF.

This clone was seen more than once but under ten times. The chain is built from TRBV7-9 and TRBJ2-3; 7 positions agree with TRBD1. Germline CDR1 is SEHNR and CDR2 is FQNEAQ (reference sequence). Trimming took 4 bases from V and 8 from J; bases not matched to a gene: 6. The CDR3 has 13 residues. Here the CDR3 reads CASSSGQAGTQYF. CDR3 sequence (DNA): TGTGCCAGCAGCTCAGGACAGGCCGGTACGCAGTATTTT.

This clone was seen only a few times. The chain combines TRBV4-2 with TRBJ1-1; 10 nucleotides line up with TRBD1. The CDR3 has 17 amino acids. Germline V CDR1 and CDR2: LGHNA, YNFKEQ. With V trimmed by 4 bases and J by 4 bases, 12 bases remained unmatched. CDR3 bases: TGTGCCAGCAGCCCGCTACCTCGGACAGGGGGGTCCACTGAAGCTTTCTTT. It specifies CASSPLPRTGGSTEAFF.

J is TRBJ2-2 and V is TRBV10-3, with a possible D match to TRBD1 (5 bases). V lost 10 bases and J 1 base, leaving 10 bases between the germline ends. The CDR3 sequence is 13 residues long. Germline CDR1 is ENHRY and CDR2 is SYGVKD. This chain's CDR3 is CATKGQNTGELFF. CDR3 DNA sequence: TGTGCCACGAAGGGGCAGAACACCGGGGAGCTGTTTTTT.

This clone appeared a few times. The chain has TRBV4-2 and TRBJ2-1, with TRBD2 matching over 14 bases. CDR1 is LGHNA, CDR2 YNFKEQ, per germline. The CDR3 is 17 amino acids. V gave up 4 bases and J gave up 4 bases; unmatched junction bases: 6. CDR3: CASSLGTSGSRYNEQFF. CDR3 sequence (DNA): TGTGCCAGCAGCCTCGGGACTAGCGGGAGTAGGTACAATGAGCAGTTCTTC.

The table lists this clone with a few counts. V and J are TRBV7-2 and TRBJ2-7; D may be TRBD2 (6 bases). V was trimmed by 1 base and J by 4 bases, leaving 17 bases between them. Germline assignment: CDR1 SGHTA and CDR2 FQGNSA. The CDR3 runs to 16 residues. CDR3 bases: TGTGCCAGCAGCTTAGTCCTTGGGACTCATCTGTACGAGCAGTACTTC. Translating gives CASSLVLGTHLYEQYF. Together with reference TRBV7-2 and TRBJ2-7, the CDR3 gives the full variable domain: GAGVSQSPSNKVTEKGKDVELRCDPISGHTALYWYRQSLGQGLEFLIYFQGNSAPDKSGLPSDRFSAERTGGSVSTLTIQRTQQEDSAVYLCASSLVLGTHLYEQYFGPGTRLTVT.

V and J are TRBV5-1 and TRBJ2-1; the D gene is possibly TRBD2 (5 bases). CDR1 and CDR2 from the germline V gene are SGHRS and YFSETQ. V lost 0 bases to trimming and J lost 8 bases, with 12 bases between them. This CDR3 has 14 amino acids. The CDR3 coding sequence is TGCGCCAGCAGCTTGGTGTCCGGGAACGATGAGCAGTTCTTC. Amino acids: CASSLVSGNDEQFF.

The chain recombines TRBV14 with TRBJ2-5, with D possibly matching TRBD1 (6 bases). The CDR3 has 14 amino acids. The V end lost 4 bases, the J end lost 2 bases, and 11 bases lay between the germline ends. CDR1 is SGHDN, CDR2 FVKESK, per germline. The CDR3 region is CASSPGQWQETQYF. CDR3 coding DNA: TGTGCCAGCAGCCCAGGACAGTGGCAAGAGACCCAGTACTTC.

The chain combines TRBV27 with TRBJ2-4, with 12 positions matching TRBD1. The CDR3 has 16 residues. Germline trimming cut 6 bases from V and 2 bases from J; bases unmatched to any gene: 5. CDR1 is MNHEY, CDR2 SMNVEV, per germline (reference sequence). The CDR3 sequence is CASRGQGALTKNIQYF. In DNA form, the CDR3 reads TGTGCCAGCAGGGGACAGGGGGCTTTAACCAAAAACATTCAGTACTTC.

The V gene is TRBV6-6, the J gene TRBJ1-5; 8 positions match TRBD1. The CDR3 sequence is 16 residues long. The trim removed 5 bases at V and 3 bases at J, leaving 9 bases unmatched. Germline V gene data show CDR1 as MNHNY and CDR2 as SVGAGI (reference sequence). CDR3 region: CASSTGQGRINQPQHF. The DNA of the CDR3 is TGTGCCAGCAGTACTGGACAGGGAAGAATCAATCAGCCCCAGCATTTT.

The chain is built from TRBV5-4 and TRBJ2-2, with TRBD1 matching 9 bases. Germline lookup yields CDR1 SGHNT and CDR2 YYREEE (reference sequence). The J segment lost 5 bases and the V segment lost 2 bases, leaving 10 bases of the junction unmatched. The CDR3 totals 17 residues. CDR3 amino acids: CASSFPPGQGRTGELFF. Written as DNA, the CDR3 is TGTGCCAGCAGCTTTCCTCCGGGACAGGGCAGGACCGGGGAGCTGTTTTTT.

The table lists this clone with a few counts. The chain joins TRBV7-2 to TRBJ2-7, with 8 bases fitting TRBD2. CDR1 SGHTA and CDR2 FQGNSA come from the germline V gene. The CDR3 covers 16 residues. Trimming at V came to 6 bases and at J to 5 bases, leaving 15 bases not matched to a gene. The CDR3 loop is CASRRTPGLEAHEQYF. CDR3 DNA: TGTGCCAGCAGGCGAACTCCGGGACTAGAAGCCCACGAGCAGTACTTC. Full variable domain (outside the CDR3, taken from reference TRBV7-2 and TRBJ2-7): GAGVSQSPSNKVTEKGKDVELRCDPISGHTALYWYRQSLGQGLEFLIYFQGNSAPDKSGLPSDRFSAERTGGSVSTLTIQRTQQEDSAVYLCASRRTPGLEAHEQYFGPGTRLTVT.